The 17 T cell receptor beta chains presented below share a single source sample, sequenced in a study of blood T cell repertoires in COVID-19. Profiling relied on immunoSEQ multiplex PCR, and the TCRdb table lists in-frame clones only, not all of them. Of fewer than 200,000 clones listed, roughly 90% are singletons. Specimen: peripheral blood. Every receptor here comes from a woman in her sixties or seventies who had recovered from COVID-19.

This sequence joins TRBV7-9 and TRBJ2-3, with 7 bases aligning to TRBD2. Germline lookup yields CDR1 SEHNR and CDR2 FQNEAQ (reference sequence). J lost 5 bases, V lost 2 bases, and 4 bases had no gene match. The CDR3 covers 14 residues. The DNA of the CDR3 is TGTGCCAGCAGCTTAATCGGGACTAAAGATACGCAGTATTTT. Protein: CASSLIGTKDTQYF.

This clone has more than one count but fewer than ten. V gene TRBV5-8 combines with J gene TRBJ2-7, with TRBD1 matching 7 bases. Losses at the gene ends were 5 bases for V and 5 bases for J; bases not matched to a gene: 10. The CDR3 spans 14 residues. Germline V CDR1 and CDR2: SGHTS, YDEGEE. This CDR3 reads CASSHRGRTHEQYF. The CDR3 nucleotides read TGTGCCAGCAGTCACAGGGGCAGGACTCACGAGCAGTACTTC.

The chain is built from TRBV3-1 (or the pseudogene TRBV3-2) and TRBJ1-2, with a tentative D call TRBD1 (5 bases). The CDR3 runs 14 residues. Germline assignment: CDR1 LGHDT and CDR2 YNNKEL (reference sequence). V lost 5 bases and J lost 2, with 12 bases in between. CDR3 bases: TGTGCCAGCAGCTCGGCGACAGTCAACTATGGCTACACCTTC. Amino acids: CASSSATVNYGYTF.

CDR3 nucleotide sequence: TGTGCCAGCAGTTTTTCGGGGGGAAGCAATGAGCAGTTCTTC. Its translation: CASSFSGGSNEQFF. This sequence joins TRBV6-5 and TRBJ2-1; 7 bases are shared with TRBD2. Trimming took 4 bases from V and 6 from J; bases not matched to a gene: 6. Germline V gene sequence: CDR1 MNHEY, CDR2 SVGAGI. This CDR3 has 14 amino acids.

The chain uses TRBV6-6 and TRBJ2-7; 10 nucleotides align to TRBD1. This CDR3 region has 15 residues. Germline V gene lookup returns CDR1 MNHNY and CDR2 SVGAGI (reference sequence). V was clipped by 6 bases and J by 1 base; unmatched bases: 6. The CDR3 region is CASRTGTGASYEQYF. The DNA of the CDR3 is TGTGCCAGCAGAACCGGGACAGGGGCTTCCTACGAGCAGTACTTC.

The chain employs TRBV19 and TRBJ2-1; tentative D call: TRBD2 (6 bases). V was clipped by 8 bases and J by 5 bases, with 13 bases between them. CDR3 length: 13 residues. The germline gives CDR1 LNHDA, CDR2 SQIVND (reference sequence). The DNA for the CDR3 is TGTGCCAGTCGGGGGTGGGGCGACAATGAGCAGTTCTTC. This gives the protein CASRGWGDNEQFF.

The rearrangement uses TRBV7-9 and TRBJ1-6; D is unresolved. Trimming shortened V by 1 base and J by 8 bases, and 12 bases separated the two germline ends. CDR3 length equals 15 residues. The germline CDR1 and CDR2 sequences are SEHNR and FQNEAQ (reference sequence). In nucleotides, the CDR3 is TGTGCCAGCAGCTTAGTGGAGGGTCCCTATTCACCCCTCCACTTT. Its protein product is CASSLVEGPYSPLHF.

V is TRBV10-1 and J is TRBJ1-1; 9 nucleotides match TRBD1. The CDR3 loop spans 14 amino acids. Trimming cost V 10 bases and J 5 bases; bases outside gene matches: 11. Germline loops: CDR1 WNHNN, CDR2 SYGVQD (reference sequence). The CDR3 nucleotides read TGCGCCACCTCGTTGGGACAGGGAGTTACTGAAGCTTTCTTT. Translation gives CATSLGQGVTEAFF.

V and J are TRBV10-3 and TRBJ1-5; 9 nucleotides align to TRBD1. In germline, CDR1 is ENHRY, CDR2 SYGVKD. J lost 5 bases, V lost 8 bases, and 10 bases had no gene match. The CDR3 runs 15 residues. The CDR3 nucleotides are TGTGCCATCGGCCTGGGACAGGGTGGAGATCAGCCCCAGCATTTT. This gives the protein CAIGLGQGGDQPQHF.

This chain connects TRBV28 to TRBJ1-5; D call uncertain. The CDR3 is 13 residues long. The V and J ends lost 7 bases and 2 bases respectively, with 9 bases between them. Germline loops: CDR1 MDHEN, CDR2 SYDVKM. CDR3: CASIQQGNQPQHF. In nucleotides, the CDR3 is TGTGCCAGCATTCAGCAGGGCAATCAGCCCCAGCATTTT.

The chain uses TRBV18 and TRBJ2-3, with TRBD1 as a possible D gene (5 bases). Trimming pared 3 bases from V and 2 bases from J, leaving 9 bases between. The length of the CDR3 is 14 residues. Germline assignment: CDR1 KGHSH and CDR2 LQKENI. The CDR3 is CASSPPTDTDTQYF. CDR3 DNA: TGTGCCAGCTCACCTCCGACAGACACAGATACGCAGTATTTT.

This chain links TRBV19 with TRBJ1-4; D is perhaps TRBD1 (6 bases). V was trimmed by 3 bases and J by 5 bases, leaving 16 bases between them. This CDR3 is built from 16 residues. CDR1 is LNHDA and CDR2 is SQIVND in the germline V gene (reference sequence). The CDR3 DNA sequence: TGTGCCAGTAGTATTCCAGGGGACTATTCCAATGAAAAACTGTTTTTT. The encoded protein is CASSIPGDYSNEKLFF.

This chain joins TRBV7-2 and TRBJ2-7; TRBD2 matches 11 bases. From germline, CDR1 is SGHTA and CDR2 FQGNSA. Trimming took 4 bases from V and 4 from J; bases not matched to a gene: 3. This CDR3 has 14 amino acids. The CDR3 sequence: CASSSGLAEYEQYF. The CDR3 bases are TGTGCCAGCAGCTCGGGACTAGCGGAGTACGAGCAGTACTTC.

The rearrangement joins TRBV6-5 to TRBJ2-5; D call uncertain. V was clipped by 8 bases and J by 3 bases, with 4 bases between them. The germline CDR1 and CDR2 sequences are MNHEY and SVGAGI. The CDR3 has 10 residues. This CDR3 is CASSEETQYF. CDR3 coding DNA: TGTGCCAGCTCAGAAGAGACCCAGTACTTC.

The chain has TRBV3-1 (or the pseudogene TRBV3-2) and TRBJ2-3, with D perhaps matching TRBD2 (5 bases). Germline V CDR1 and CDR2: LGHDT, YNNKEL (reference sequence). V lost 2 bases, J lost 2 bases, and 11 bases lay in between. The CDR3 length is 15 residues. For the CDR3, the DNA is TGTGCCAGCAGCCAATGGGGAGAACCCACAGATACGCAGTATTTT. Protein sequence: CASSQWGEPTDTQYF.

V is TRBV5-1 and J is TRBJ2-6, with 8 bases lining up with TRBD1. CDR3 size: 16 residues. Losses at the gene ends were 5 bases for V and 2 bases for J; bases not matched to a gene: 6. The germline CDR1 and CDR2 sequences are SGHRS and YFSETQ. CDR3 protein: CASSQGAVAGANVLTF. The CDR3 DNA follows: TGCGCCAGCAGTCAGGGGGCTGTTGCTGGGGCCAACGTCCTGACTTTC.

DNA for the CDR3: TGTGCCAGCAGCTTAGCGAGTTCCCGGGGGACCCAGTACTTC. This gives the protein CASSLASSRGTQYF. V and J are TRBV7-9 and TRBJ2-5; perhaps TRBD2 as D (5 bases). This CDR3 has 14 residues. V was pared by 0 bases and J by 7 bases, with 12 bases between. Germline CDR1 reads SEHNR; CDR2 reads FQNEAQ (reference sequence).